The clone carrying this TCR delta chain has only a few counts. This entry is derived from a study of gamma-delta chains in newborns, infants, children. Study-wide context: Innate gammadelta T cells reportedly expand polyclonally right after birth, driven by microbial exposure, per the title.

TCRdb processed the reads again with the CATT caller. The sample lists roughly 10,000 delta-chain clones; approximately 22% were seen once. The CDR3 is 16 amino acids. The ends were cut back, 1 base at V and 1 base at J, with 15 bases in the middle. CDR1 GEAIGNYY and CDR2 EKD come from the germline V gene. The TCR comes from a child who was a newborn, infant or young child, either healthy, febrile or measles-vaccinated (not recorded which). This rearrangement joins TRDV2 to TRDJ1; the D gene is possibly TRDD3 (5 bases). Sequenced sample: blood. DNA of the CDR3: TGTGCCTGTGACACAGTACTGGCCCGGGGCACCGATAAACTCATCTTT. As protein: CACDTVLARGTDKLIF.